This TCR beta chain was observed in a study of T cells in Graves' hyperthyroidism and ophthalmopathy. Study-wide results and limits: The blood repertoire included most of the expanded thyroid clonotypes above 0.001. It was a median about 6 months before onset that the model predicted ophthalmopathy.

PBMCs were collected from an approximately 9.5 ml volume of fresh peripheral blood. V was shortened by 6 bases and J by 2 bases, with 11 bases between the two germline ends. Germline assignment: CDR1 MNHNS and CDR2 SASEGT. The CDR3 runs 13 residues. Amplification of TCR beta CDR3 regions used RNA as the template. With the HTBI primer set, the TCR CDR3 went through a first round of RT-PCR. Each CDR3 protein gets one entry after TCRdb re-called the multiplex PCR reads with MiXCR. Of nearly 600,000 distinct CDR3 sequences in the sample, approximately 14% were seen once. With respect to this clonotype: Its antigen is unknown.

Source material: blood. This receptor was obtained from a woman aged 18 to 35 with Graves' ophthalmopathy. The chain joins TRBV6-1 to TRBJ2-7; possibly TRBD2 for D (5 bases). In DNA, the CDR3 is TGTGCCAGCAGGGAGGTCGGGCCCTACGAGCAGTACTTC. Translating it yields CASREVGPYEQYF.